Listed here is a single TCR beta chain. The authors' processing: Estimated nucleated cell counts came from reference gene primer amplification. TCRdb's copy holds only in-frame clones and misses some; the assay was immunoSEQ multiplex PCR. The V and J calls and clone size come from that table; D and trimming were worked out from the DNA. The sample lists roughly 220,000 clones, around nine tenths seen once, with 3% to 3.5% in the top ten. This CDR3 is 15 amino acids long. V shed 0 bases, J shed 6 bases, and the junction held 10 bases outside the gene matches. The V gene's germline CDR1 is SQVTM and CDR2 ANQGSEA. The entry originates in a study of blood T cell repertoires in COVID-19.

Sequencing used peripheral blood. The chain carries TRBV29-1 and TRBJ2-7, with 8 bases matching TRBD1. The clonotype originates from a man in his fifties or sixties with acute or convalescent COVID-19. CDR3 in amino acids: CSVEEQTGAMGEQYF. The CDR3 coding sequence is TGCAGCGTTGAAGAGCAGACAGGGGCTATGGGCGAGCAGTACTTC.